This TCR beta chain came from a study of T cell responses to AZD1222 COVID-19 vaccine. Overall study: Researchers grouped second doses given at about 4 or about 12 weeks into one pool.

Some clones are missing from TCRdb's copy, which holds only in-frame ones; the method was immunoSEQ multiplex PCR. In the table there are roughly 140,000 clones, about 91% of which are singletons. The length of the CDR3 is 11 residues. Trimming cost V 6 bases and J 2 bases, with 4 bases left between them. The germline gives CDR1 LNHDA, CDR2 SQIVND (reference sequence). The starting material was peripheral blood, obtained on day 0 of AZD1222 vaccination. V and J are TRBV19 and TRBJ1-2; D unclear. The source is an adult in good health. The CDR3 protein is CASSHNYGYTF. CDR3 DNA sequence: TGTGCCAGTAGCCACAACTATGGCTACACCTTC.